This TCR beta chain came from a study of OX40 agonist ivuxolimab in advanced cancers. The CDR3 is made up of 13 amino acids. Germline lookup yields CDR1 MNHEY and CDR2 SMNVEV (reference sequence). V gave up 0 bases and J gave up 5 bases, with 7 bases separating them. This clone was detected only a few times. Other DNA sequences in this specimen translate into the identical CDR3. The assay was immunoSEQ multiplex PCR, and TCRdb's table has in-frame clones only and misses some. Among 65,000 to 95,000 clones listed, 80% to 90% were seen once. Sequenced here: CD4+ or CD8+ T cells sorted from blood, sampled in a trial of the OX40 agonist ivuxolimab. The rearrangement joins TRBV27 to TRBJ1-2, with unresolved D. The sequence derives from an adult with an advanced solid tumor such as melanoma, head and neck, liver or kidney cancer. The CDR3 is CASSLSGLYGYTF. Here the CDR3 DNA reads TGTGCCAGCAGTTTATCGGGCTTGTATGGCTACACCTTC.